The T cell receptor (beta chain) described here comes from a study of control samples from healthy donors and cancer patients. Here immunoSEQ multiplex PCR was the method, and the copy in TCRdb shows in-frame clones only, minus some. The top ten clones hold about 3.4% of a sample with 130,000 or so clones, over 75% of them seen once. Germline V gene lookup returns CDR1 MNHEY and CDR2 SVGAGI. V lost 6 bases to trimming and J lost 2 bases, with 11 bases between them. The CDR3 runs 13 residues. The specimen sequenced was blood. The clonotype originates from a man between 45 and 60 years old in good health. The V call is TRBV6-5, the J call TRBJ2-7, with D possibly matching TRBD1 (6 bases). Written as DNA, the CDR3 is TGTGCCAGCAGAGGGACACTAACCTACGAGCAGTACTTC. This sequence encodes CASRGTLTYEQYF.